This is a list of T cell receptor beta chains from one sample in a study of blood T cell repertoires in COVID-19. Sequenced by immunoSEQ multiplex PCR; TCRdb stores in-frame clones only, minus some. Here the sample spans about 670,000 clones, about nine tenths being singletons. Material for sequencing was peripheral blood. The source of these receptors is a woman in her late teens or twenties with acute or convalescent COVID-19. Both conserved end residues are part of each CDR3. The D gene is left open where the match is weak. Some rows mark clone size as missing; the rest say once, few, many or name a class of expanded clone.

clone_size d_call j_call v_call cdr3_aa cdr3_nt
. TRBD2 TRBJ2-3 TRBV5-4 CASSKIRGTSGGSNTDTQYF TGTGCCAGCAGCAAGATACGAGGGACTAGCGGGGGGTCAAACACAGATACGCAGTATTTT
. TRBD2 TRBJ2-7 TRBV29-1 CSVLLAGGRNPYEQYF TGCAGCGTCTTACTAGCGGGGGGCCGTAACCCCTACGAGCAGTACTTC
. . TRBJ2-1 TRBV9 CASSVGQGTNNEQFF TGTGCCAGCAGCGTAGGACAGGGGACTAACAATGAGCAGTTCTTC
. TRBD1 TRBJ2-2 TRBV19 CASKPTGAETGELFF TGTGCCAGTAAACCAACAGGGGCGGAAACCGGGGAGCTGTTTTTT
. . TRBJ1-6 TRBV2 CATVKTGTINSPLHF TGTGCCACCGTGAAGACCGGGACAATCAATTCACCCCTCCACTTT
. TRBD1 TRBJ1-1 TRBV10-3 CAISESKQGWTEAFF TGTGCCATCAGTGAGTCGAAACAGGGGTGGACTGAAGCTTTCTTT
once . TRBJ1-4 TRBV4-1 CASSQDTGRGANEKLFF TGCGCCAGCAGCCAAGACACAGGGAGGGGAGCTAATGAAAAACTGTTTTTT
. TRBD1 TRBJ1-4 TRBV15 CATARTGGNEKLFF TGTGCCACAGCCCGGACAGGGGGAAATGAAAAACTGTTTTTT
. . TRBJ2-7 TRBV7-8 CASSSQGYGEQYF TGTGCCAGCAGCTCTCAGGGATACGGGGAGCAGTACTTC
. . TRBJ1-2 TRBV19 CASSMGQALIYGYTF TGTGCCAGTAGTATGGGGCAGGCGCTCATTTATGGCTACACCTTC
medium-sized TRBD1 TRBJ1-5 TRBV10-3 CAISTGDFNQPQHF TGTGCCATCTCGACAGGGGACTTCAATCAGCCCCAGCATTTT
. TRBD1 TRBJ1-2 TRBV28 CASSKTRTGVGGYTF TGTGCCAGCAGTAAGACCCGGACAGGGGTGGGTGGCTACACCTTC
. TRBD1 TRBJ2-7 TRBV9 CASSASTRGDSSYEQYF TGTGCCAGCAGCGCTAGTACCCGTGGGGACAGTAGCTACGAGCAGTACTTC
. . TRBJ1-2 TRBV12-3/TRBV12-4 CASSLTPSNSYTF TGTGCCAGCAGTTTAACGCCTTCGAATAGTTACACCTTC
. TRBD1 TRBJ2-5 TRBV7-9 CAILTWAGGRETQYF TGTGCCATCCTGACGTGGGCAGGGGGACGGGAGACCCAGTACTTC
. . TRBJ1-2 TRBV7-5 CARSLAVEGGVGYTF TGTGCCAGAAGCTTAGCGGTGGAGGGAGGGGTTGGCTACACCTTC
. TRBD2 TRBJ2-7 TRBV7-2 CASSSPRASGSYEQYF TGTGCCAGCAGCTCCCCTCGCGCTAGCGGATCCTACGAGCAGTACTTC
few TRBD1 TRBJ2-3 TRBV7-8 CAGTGGFVDTQYF TGTGCCGGGACAGGGGGCTTCGTGGATACGCAGTATTTT
. TRBD1 TRBJ1-1 TRBV7-9 CASRGQGNTEAFF TGTGCCAGCAGGGGACAGGGCAACACTGAAGCTTTCTTT
. . TRBJ1-1 TRBV7-3 CARTWGEEAFF TGTGCCAGAACCTGGGGGGAAGAAGCTTTCTTT
. . TRBJ1-2 TRBV25-1 CASSEKSSSKRGYTF TGTGCCAGCAGTGAGAAGAGCAGCTCCAAGAGGGGCTACACCTTC
. TRBD1 TRBJ2-7 TRBV11-2 CASSLRGTGENEQYF TGTGCCAGCAGCCTAAGGGGGACAGGGGAGAACGAGCAGTACTTC
. TRBD2 TRBJ2-2 TRBV19 CASATSGGISTGELFF TGTGCCAGTGCGACTAGCGGGGGGATTAGCACCGGGGAGCTGTTTTTT
. TRBD2 TRBJ2-5 TRBV5-1 CASSWGLGGGQETQYF TGCGCCAGCAGCTGGGGACTAGGGGGTGGACAAGAGACCCAGTACTTC
. TRBD2 TRBJ2-3 TRBV18 CASSPSFGGEDTQYF TGTGCCAGCTCACCCAGCTTCGGGGGGGAGGATACGCAGTATTTT
once . TRBJ2-7 TRBV6-1 CASSEARTPLYEQYF TGTGCCAGCAGTGAAGCTCGGACACCCCTTTACGAGCAGTACTTC
few . TRBJ1-6 TRBV30 CAWSVRGGSPLHF TGTGCCTGGAGTGTACGGGGAGGCTCACCCCTCCACTTT
. . TRBJ2-7 TRBV21-1 CASSKICGGLGQGGKDEQYF TGTGCCAGCAGCAAAATATGTGGCGGGTTGGGACAGGGGGGAAAAGACGAGCAGTACTTC
. TRBD1 TRBJ2-7 TRBV6-5 CASSYRGTGAYEQYF TGTGCCAGCAGTTACCGGGGGACAGGGGCCTACGAGCAGTACTTC
. TRBD1 TRBJ1-2 TRBV7-9 CASSRQGGLYGYTF TGTGCCAGCAGCCGGCAGGGGGGCTTATATGGCTACACCTTC
. TRBD1 TRBJ1-1 TRBV2 CASKGGRNTEAFF TGTGCCAGCAAAGGGGGCCGGAACACTGAAGCTTTCTTT
. . TRBJ2-5 TRBV9 CASSVDRGTQYF TGTGCCAGCAGCGTAGATCGGGGGACCCAGTACTTC
. . TRBJ1-6 TRBV6-1 CASSDLGIGALHF TGTGCCAGCAGTGACCTGGGCATCGGGGCCCTCCACTTT
. . TRBJ1-1 TRBV25-1 CASSEPKGIEAFF TGTGCCAGCAGTGAGCCCAAGGGGATTGAAGCTTTCTTT
. . TRBJ2-7 TRBV3-1/TRBV3-2 CASSQVPDGHEQYF TGTGCCAGCAGCCAAGTTCCAGATGGGCACGAGCAGTACTTC
. . TRBJ2-2 TRBV29-1 CSVVGGGSNTGELFF TGCAGCGTTGTAGGCGGGGGCTCGAACACCGGGGAGCTGTTTTTT
few . TRBJ1-6 TRBV4-1 CASSQEPITELSSPLHF TGCGCCAGCAGCCAAGAGCCTATCACTGAACTAAGTTCACCCCTCCACTTT
. . TRBJ1-2 TRBV6-5 CASSNYRAGYYGYTF TGTGCCAGCAGTAATTACAGGGCCGGGTACTATGGCTACACCTTC
. TRBD1 TRBJ2-3 TRBV10-3 CAIDSGQGVSDTQYF TGTGCCATCGATTCGGGTCAGGGGGTCTCAGATACGCAGTATTTT
. TRBD2 TRBJ2-3 TRBV5-4 CASSSSGGAVTDTQYF TGTGCCAGCAGCTCCTCCGGGGGGGCCGTCACAGATACGCAGTATTTT
. . TRBJ1-1 TRBV5-8 CASSSTDRINEAFF TGTGCCAGCAGCTCTACCGACAGAATCAATGAAGCTTTCTTT
. TRBD1 TRBJ1-6 TRBV7-9 CASSVPQGERKNSPLHF TGTGCCAGCAGTGTACCTCAGGGGGAACGAAAGAATTCACCCCTCCACTTT
. TRBD1 TRBJ1-5 TRBV19 CASGTDEGPQHF TGTGCCAGTGGGACAGATGAGGGGCCCCAGCATTTT
. TRBD2 TRBJ2-1 TRBV30 CAWSVTSGGNYNEQFF TGTGCCTGGAGTGTAACTAGCGGGGGGAACTACAATGAGCAGTTCTTC
. . TRBJ2-1 TRBV5-1 CASSLVSGYNEQFF TGCGCCAGCAGCTTGGTTTCAGGGTACAATGAGCAGTTCTTC
. . TRBJ1-6 TRBV27 CASSPGQPNSPLHF TGTGCCAGCAGTCCCGGACAGCCCAATTCACCCCTCCACTTT